This T cell receptor (beta chain) was recovered during a study of blood T cell repertoires in COVID-19. Overall study: From the United States, Italy and Spain came samples of acute and convalescent COVID-19.

Unmatched junction bases numbered 3, after V lost 10 bases and J lost 0 bases. Germline loops: CDR1 SNHLY, CDR2 FYNNEI. The CDR3 has 14 amino acids. The authors' processing: Reference gene primer amplification gave estimated nucleated cell counts. Using immunoSEQ multiplex PCR, the repertoire was profiled, and TCRdb retains in-frame clones only, with some absent. D and trimming come from the DNA, and the V and J calls and clone size come from that table. The sample has more than 90,000 clones, 85% to 95% seen once. The TCR was taken from a man aged 50 to 59 with active COVID-19. Sequencing used peripheral blood. The chain couples TRBV2 to TRBJ2-6, with 7 bases that match TRBD1. CDR3 loop: CANRGASGANVLTF. CDR3 DNA: TGTGCCAACAGGGGAGCCTCTGGGGCCAACGTCCTGACTTTC.